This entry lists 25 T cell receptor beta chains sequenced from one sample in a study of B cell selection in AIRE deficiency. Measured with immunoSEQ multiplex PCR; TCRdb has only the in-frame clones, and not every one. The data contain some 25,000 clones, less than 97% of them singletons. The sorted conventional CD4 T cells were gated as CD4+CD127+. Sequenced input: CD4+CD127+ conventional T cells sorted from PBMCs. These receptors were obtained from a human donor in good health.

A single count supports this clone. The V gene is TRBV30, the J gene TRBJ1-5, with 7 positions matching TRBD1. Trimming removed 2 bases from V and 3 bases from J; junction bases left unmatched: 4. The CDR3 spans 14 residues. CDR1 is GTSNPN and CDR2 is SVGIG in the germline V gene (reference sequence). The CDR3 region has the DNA TGTGCCTGGAGTCTGGGGACAGTCAATCAGCCCCAGCATTTT. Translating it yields CAWSLGTVNQPQHF.

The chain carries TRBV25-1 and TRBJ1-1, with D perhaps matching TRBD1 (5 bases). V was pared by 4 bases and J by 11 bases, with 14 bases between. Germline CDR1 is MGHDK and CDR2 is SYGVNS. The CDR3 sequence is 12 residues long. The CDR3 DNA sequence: TGTGCCAGCAGTGTGGAGACCGGGACGGCTTTCTTT. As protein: CASSVETGTAFF.

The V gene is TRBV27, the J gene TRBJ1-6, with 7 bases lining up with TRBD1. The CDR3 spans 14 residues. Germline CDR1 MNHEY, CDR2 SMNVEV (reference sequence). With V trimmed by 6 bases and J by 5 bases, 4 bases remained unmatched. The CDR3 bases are TGTGCCAGCAGCCCCGGGACAGATAATTCACCCCTCCACTTT. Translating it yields CASSPGTDNSPLHF.

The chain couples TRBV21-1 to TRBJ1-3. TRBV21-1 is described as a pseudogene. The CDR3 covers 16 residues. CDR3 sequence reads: CASSKASGWAGNTIYF. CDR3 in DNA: TGTGCCAGCAGCAAAGCGAGCGGTTGGGCTGGAAACACCATATATTTT.

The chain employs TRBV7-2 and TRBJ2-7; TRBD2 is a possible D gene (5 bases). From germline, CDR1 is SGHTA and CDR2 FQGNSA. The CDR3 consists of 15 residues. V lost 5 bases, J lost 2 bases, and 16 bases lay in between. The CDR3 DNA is TGTGCCAGCAGCCCCCAGGCTAGCCCCCCCTACGAGCAGTACTTC. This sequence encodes CASSPQASPPYEQYF.

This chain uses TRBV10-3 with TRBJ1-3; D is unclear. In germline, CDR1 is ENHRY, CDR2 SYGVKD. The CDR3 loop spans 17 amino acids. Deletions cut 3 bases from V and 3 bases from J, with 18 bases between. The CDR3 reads CAISDPSGGSGGNTIYF. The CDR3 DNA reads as TGTGCCATCAGTGACCCTTCGGGCGGGTCGGGTGGAAACACCATATATTTT.

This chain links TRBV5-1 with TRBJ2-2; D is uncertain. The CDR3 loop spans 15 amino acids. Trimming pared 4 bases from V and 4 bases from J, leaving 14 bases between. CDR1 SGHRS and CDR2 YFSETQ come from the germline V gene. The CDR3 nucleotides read TGCGCCAGCAGCCCAACCGGCGGATTCACCGGGGAGCTGTTTTTT. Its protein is CASSPTGGFTGELFF.

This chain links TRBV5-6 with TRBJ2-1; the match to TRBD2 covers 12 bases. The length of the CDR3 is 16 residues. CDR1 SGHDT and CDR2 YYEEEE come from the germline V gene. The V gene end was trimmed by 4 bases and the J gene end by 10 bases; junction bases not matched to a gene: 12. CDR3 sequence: CASSQGLAGTLGEQFF. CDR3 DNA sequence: TGTGCCAGCAGCCAAGGACTAGCGGGGACATTAGGAGAGCAGTTCTTC.

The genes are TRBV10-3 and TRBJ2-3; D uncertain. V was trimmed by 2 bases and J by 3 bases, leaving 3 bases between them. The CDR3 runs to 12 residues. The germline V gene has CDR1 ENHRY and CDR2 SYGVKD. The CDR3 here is CAISEGTDTQYF. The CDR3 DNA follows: TGTGCCATCAGTGAGGGTACAGATACGCAGTATTTT.

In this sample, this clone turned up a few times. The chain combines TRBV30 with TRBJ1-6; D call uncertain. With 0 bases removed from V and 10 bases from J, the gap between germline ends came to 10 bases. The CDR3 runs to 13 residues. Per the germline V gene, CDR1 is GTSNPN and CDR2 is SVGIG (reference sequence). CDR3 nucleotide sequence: TGTGCCTGGAGTGTATCCGGGCACTCACCCCTCCACTTT. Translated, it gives CAWSVSGHSPLHF.

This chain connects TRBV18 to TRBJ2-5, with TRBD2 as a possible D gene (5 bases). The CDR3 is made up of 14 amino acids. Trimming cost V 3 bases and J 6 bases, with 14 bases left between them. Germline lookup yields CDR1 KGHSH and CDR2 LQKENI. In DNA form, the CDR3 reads TGTGCCAGCTCACCCGGGGTCATTATGAAGACCCAGTACTTC. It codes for CASSPGVIMKTQYF.

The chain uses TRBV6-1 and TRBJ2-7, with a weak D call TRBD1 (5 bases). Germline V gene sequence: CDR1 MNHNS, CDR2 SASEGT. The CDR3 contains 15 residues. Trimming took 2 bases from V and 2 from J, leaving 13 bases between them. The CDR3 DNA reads TGTGCCAGCAGTGAACTGACAGCCGATACCTACGAGCAGTACTTC. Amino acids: CASSELTADTYEQYF.

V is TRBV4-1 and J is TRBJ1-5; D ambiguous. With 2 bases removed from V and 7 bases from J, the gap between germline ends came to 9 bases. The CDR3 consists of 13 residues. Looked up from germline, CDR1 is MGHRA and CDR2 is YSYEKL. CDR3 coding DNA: TGCGCCAGCAGCCAATCTAATAAGCAGCCCCAGCATTTT. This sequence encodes CASSQSNKQPQHF.

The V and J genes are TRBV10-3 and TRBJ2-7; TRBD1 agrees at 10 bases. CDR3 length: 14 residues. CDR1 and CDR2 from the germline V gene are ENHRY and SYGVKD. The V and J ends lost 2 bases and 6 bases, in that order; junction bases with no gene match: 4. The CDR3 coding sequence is TGTGCCATCAGTGAGGACAGGGGGCTAAGCGAGCAGTACTTC. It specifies CAISEDRGLSEQYF.

In DNA, the CDR3 is TGCGCCAGCAGCTTGGAGGGGACTTACACAGATACGCAGTATTTT. This sequence encodes CASSLEGTYTDTQYF. The rearrangement links TRBV5-1 to TRBJ2-3, with a weak D call TRBD2 (6 bases). The V gene's germline CDR1 is SGHRS and CDR2 YFSETQ. The CDR3 has 15 residues. Trimming removed 0 bases at V and 2 bases at J, with 10 bases between.

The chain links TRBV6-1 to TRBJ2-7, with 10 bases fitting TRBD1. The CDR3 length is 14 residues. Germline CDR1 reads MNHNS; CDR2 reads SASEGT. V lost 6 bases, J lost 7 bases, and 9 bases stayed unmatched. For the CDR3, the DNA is TGTGCCAGCAGCCGAGACAGGGGGCTAGGGGAGCAGTACTTC. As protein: CASSRDRGLGEQYF.

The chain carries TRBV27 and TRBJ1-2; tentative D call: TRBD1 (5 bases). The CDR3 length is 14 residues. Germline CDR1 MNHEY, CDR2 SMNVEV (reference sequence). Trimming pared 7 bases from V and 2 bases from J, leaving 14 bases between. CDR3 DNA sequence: TGTGCCAGCAAAGGGGCAGATTACAACTATGGCTACACCTTC. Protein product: CASKGADYNYGYTF.

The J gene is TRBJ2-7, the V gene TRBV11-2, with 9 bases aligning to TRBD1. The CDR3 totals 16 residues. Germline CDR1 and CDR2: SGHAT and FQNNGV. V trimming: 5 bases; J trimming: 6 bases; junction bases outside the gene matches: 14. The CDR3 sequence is CASSLFGDRVGGEQYF. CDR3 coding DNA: TGTGCCAGCAGCCTATTCGGGGACAGGGTCGGGGGCGAGCAGTACTTC.

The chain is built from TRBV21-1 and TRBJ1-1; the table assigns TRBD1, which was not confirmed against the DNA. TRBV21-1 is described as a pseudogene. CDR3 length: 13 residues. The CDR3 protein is CASRGRAGTEAFF. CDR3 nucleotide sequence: TGTGCCAGCCGTGGCAGGGCCGGGACTGAAGCTTTCTTT.

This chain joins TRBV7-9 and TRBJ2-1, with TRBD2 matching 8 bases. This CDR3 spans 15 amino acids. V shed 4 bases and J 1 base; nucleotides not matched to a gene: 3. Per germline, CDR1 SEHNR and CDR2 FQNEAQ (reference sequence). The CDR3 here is CASSSSSGSYNEQFF. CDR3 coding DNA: TGTGCCAGCAGCTCCTCTAGCGGGTCCTACAATGAGCAGTTCTTC. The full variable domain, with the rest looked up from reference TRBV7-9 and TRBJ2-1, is DTGVSQNPRHKITKRGQNVTFRCDPISEHNRLYWYRQTLGQGPEFLTYFQNEAQLEKSRLLSDRFSAERPKGSFSTLEIQRTEQGDSAMYLCASSSSSGSYNEQFFGPGTRLTVL.

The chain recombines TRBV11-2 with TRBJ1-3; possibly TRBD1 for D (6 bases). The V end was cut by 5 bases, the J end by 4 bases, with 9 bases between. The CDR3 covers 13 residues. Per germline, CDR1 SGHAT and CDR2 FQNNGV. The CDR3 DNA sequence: TGTGCCAGCAGCCTTGGGACAGGAAACACCATATATTTT. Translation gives CASSLGTGNTIYF.

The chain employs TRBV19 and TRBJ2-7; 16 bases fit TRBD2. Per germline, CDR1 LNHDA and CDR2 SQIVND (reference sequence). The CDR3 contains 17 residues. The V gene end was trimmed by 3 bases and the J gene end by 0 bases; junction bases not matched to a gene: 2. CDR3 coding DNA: TGTGCCAGTAGTATGGGACTAGCGGGAGGGAGCTCCTACGAGCAGTACTTC. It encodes CASSMGLAGGSSYEQYF.

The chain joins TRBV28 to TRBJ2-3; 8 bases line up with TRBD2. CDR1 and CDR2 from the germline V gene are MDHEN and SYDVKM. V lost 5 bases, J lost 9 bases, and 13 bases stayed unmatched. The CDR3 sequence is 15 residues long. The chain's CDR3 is CASSVGARGGDTQYF. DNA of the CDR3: TGTGCCAGCAGTGTTGGGGCCCGGGGGGGAGACACGCAGTATTTT.

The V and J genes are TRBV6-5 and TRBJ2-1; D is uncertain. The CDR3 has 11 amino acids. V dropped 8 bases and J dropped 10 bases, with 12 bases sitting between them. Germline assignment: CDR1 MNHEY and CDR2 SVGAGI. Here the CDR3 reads CASGGPSEQFF. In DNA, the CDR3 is TGTGCCAGCGGCGGCCCATCGGAGCAGTTCTTC.

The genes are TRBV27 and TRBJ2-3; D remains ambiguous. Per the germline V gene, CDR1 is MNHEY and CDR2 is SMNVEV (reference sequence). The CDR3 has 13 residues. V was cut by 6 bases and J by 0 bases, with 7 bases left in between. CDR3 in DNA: TGTGCCAGCAGCTACCAGAGCACAGATACGCAGTATTTT. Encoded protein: CASSYQSTDTQYF.